The 27 T cell receptor beta chains presented below share a single source sample, sequenced in a study of T-cell reconstitution after alpha-beta-depleted transplantation in children. Unique molecular identifiers tagged the TCRbeta library. TCRdb itself ran the PCR reads through MiXCR, one entry per CDR3 protein. Among hundreds of thousands of distinct CDR3 sequences, about 21% were seen once, and the ten largest hold around an eighth. The sequenced sample was PBMCs, mostly from graft donor cells, obtained 360 days after TCRalphabeta/CD19-depleted stem cell transplant. The receptors come from a boy less than two years old who had a stem cell transplant for acute myeloid leukemia, so the T cells may come from the graft donor.

V is TRBV12-3 or TRBV12-4 and J is TRBJ2-2, with 8 nucleotides matching TRBD1. The CDR3 has 17 residues. V dropped 4 bases and J dropped 1; count of bases not matched to a gene: 8. CDR3: CASSSPGQGENTGELFF. The CDR3 DNA reads TGTGCCAGCAGTTCCCCCGGACAGGGAGAGAACACCGGGGAGCTGTTTTTT.

V and J are TRBV12-3 or TRBV12-4 and TRBJ2-2; tentative D call: TRBD1 (6 bases). The CDR3 contains 16 residues. V was trimmed by 6 bases and J by 0 bases, leaving 14 bases between them. CDR3 amino acids: CASRNSGVSNTGELFF. As DNA, the CDR3 is TGTGCCAGCAGAAATTCAGGGGTGTCGAACACCGGGGAGCTGTTTTTT.

CDR3 amino acids: CSARRQGPPTMEQYF. CDR3 DNA: TGCAGTGCTAGACGACAGGGACCCCCCACTATGGAGCAGTACTTC. The rearrangement links TRBV20-1 to TRBJ2-7; 7 bases agree with TRBD1. The V and J ends lost 2 bases and 7 bases, in that order; junction bases with no gene match: 14. There are 15 residues in the CDR3. The V gene's germline CDR1 is DFQATT and CDR2 SNEGSKA (reference sequence).

The J gene is TRBJ1-1, the V gene TRBV29-1, with no clear D. V lost 7 bases and J lost 6, with 9 bases in between. Germline V lookup: CDR1 SQVTM, CDR2 ANQGSEA. There are 10 residues in the CDR3. The CDR3 coding sequence is TGCAGCGGGATCGAGGCTGAAGCTTTCTTT. Encoded protein: CSGIEAEAFF.

This sequence joins TRBV20-1 and TRBJ2-6; 14 bases agree with TRBD2. In germline, CDR1 is DFQATT, CDR2 SNEGSKA (reference sequence). V trimming: 3 bases; J trimming: 1 base; junction bases outside the gene matches: 17. The CDR3 is made up of 22 amino acids. DNA of the CDR3: TGCAGTGCTAGCCTACCAATAGGACTAGCGGGGGGCCCCCTTTCTGGGGCCAACGTCCTGACTTTC. Protein product: CSASLPIGLAGGPLSGANVLTF.

This clonotype showed up many times. This rearrangement joins TRBV12-3 or TRBV12-4 to TRBJ2-7; TRBD1 is a possible D gene (7 bases). The V end was cut by 1 base, the J end by 3 bases, with 13 bases between. The CDR3 extends over 15 amino acids. CDR3 residues: CASSLGHQGGYEQYF. The CDR3 DNA follows: TGTGCCAGCAGTTTAGGACACCAGGGGGGCTACGAGCAGTACTTC.

The table lists this clonotype with many counts. The chain employs TRBV20-1 and TRBJ2-5, with D maybe TRBD2 (5 bases). The CDR3 length is 16 residues. Germline CDR1 reads DFQATT; CDR2 reads SNEGSKA (reference sequence). V lost 5 bases to trimming and J lost 2 bases, with 21 bases between them. CDR3 nucleotide sequence: TGCAGTGCTCTCCGTCGGGGTCAGACTAAACAAGAGACCCAGTACTTC. Amino acid sequence: CSALRRGQTKQETQYF.

This clonotype was seen ten or more times. This chain connects TRBV12-3 or TRBV12-4 to TRBJ2-7; 9 nucleotides agree with TRBD1. V lost 1 base, J lost 5 bases, and 3 bases stayed unmatched. This CDR3 comprises 14 residues. CDR3 coding DNA: TGTGCCAGCAGTTTAGAGGGACAGGGAAACGAGCAGTACTTC. It encodes CASSLEGQGNEQYF.

In this sample, this clonotype turned up many times. This sequence joins TRBV7-6 and TRBJ1-2, with D maybe TRBD1 (6 bases). V was cut by 0 bases and J by 8 bases, with 10 bases left in between. CDR3 size: 13 residues. The V gene's germline CDR1 is SGHVS and CDR2 FNYEAQ. CDR3 sequence reads: CASSLAGGQGYTF. The DNA of the CDR3 is TGTGCCAGCAGCTTAGCCGGGGGGCAAGGCTACACCTTC.

In its sample, this clonotype was seen a few times. The chain combines TRBV27 with TRBJ2-2, with D uncertain. The germline V and J ends were trimmed by 8 bases and 0 bases, with 7 bases remaining between them. This CDR3 contains 13 residues. CDR1 is MNHEY, CDR2 SMNVEV, per germline (reference sequence). CDR3 in amino acids: CASGSTNTGELFF. Here the CDR3 DNA reads TGTGCCAGCGGATCGACGAACACCGGGGAGCTGTTTTTT.

The chain employs TRBV20-1 and TRBJ1-2; D perhaps matches TRBD1 (5 bases). V was shortened by 1 base and J by 7 bases, with 13 bases between the two germline ends. The V gene's germline CDR1 is DFQATT and CDR2 SNEGSKA (reference sequence). This CDR3 is 13 amino acids long. DNA for the CDR3: TGCAGTGCTAGAGTGAAGGAGGGGTCTGGCTACACCTTC. It specifies CSARVKEGSGYTF.

The chain joins TRBV3-1 to TRBJ2-3; D unresolved. Germline lookup yields CDR1 LGHDT and CDR2 YNNKEL (reference sequence). V was pared by 0 bases and J by 2 bases, with 18 bases between. CDR3 length: 18 amino acids. CDR3 sequence (DNA): TGTGCCAGCAGCCAAGATTATACGACTCCCAAGCCCACAGATACGCAGTATTTT. Its translation: CASSQDYTTPKPTDTQYF.

This clonotype was picked up a small number of times. This sequence joins TRBV12-3 or TRBV12-4 and TRBJ2-5; tentatively, D is TRBD1 (5 bases). V lost 2 bases to trimming and J lost 3 bases, with 13 bases between them. This CDR3 contains 15 residues. Written as DNA, the CDR3 is TGTGCCAGCAGTTTATTAGGGGCTCTCAAAGAGACCCAGTACTTC. Translation: CASSLLGALKETQYF.

The chain joins TRBV11-3 to TRBJ2-1, with 8 nucleotides matching TRBD1. This CDR3 contains 15 residues. The germline CDR1 and CDR2 sequences are SGHNT and YENEEA. The trim removed 5 bases at V and 6 bases at J, leaving 9 bases unmatched. DNA for the CDR3: TGTGCCAGCAGCACTGGACAGGGCAGTTCCAATGAGCAGTTCTTC. It encodes CASSTGQGSSNEQFF. Supplemented by reference TRBV11-3 and TRBJ2-1, the full variable domain reads EAGVVQSPRYKIIEKKQPVAFWCNPISGHNTLYWYLQNLGQGPELLIRYENEEAVDDSQLPKDRFSAERLKGVDSTLKIQPAELGDSAVYLCASSTGQGSSNEQFFGPGTRLTVL.

This clonotype was recorded many times. J is TRBJ2-4 and V is TRBV20-1; D is unresolved. The CDR3 contains 14 residues. With 5 bases removed from V and 0 bases from J, the gap between germline ends came to 11 bases. From germline, CDR1 is DFQATT and CDR2 SNEGSKA (reference sequence). The CDR3 coding sequence is TGCAGTGCTCAAGACGGTGAAGCCAAAAACATTCAGTACTTC. Its protein is CSAQDGEAKNIQYF.

In its sample, this clonotype was seen many times. The chain combines TRBV20-1 with TRBJ2-1, with TRBD2 identical over 9 bases. The J segment lost 8 bases and the V segment lost 3 bases, leaving 14 bases of the junction unmatched. The CDR3 consists of 16 residues. Germline V gene sequence: CDR1 DFQATT, CDR2 SNEGSKA (reference sequence). CDR3 sequence reads: CSASPGGTSHGYEQFF. The CDR3 DNA sequence: TGCAGTGCTAGCCCCGGAGGGACTAGCCATGGGTATGAGCAGTTCTTC.

This clonotype was seen at least ten times. The CDR3, as DNA: TGTGCCACCAGCAGAGTTTTGGGGGGGACAGGGGGGTATCAGCCCCAGCATTTT. Amino acids: CATSRVLGGTGGYQPQHF. V and J are TRBV15 and TRBJ1-5, with TRBD1 identical over 11 bases. Trimming took 1 base from V and 5 from J; bases not matched to a gene: 10. CDR3 length equals 18 residues. The V gene's germline CDR1 is LNHNV and CDR2 YYDKDF (reference sequence). The entire variable domain, with the rest obtained from reference TRBV15 and TRBJ1-5, is as follows: DAMVIQNPRYQVTQFGKPVTLSCSQTLNHNVMYWYQQKSSQAPKLLFHYYDKDFNNEADTPDNFQSRRPNTSFCFLDIRSPGLGDTAMYLCATSRVLGGTGGYQPQHFGDGTRLSIL.

This clonotype was recorded many times. The J gene is TRBJ2-4, the V gene TRBV5-1, with D maybe TRBD2 (6 bases). V lost 2 bases to trimming and J lost 9 bases, with 12 bases between them. There are 13 residues in the CDR3. Germline-derived CDR1 and CDR2 are SGHRS and YFSETQ. Written as DNA, the CDR3 is TGCGCCAGCAGCTTCGACTCCGGGAGCATTCAGTACTTC. Its translation: CASSFDSGSIQYF.

This clonotype was detected a few times. This sequence joins TRBV12-3 or TRBV12-4 and TRBJ2-5, with 11 bases matching TRBD1. The V and J ends lost 5 bases and 5 bases, in that order; junction bases with no gene match: 7. The CDR3 covers 15 residues. The CDR3 coding sequence is TGTGCCAGCAGTGTCCGGACAGGGGGCGGGGAGACCCAGTACTTC. It is translated as CASSVRTGGGETQYF.

The CDR3 sequence is CASKRGQGSYEQYF. The CDR3 nucleotides are TGTGCCAGCAAGAGGGGACAGGGATCCTACGAGCAGTACTTC. The chain recombines TRBV27 with TRBJ2-7, with TRBD1 matching 9 bases. The junction had 5 bases not matched to a gene; V was cut back by 7 bases and J by 1 base. Germline V gives CDR1 MNHEY, CDR2 SMNVEV (reference sequence). CDR3 length: 14 amino acids.

The chain recombines TRBV5-5 with TRBJ1-4, with TRBD1 as a possible D gene (5 bases). The CDR3 length is 15 residues. Trimming shortened V by 6 bases and J by 6 bases, and 18 bases separated the two germline ends. Looked up from germline, CDR1 is SGHKS and CDR2 is YYEKEE (reference sequence). The CDR3 region has the DNA TGTGCCAGCACCGACTTTGGGGGATTAGATGAAAAACTGTTTTTT. Protein: CASTDFGGLDEKLFF.

This clonotype was counted between two and nine times. The chain is built from TRBV7-9 and TRBJ2-7; D is ambiguous. Germline CDR1 and CDR2: SEHNR and FQNEAQ (reference sequence). There are 12 residues in the CDR3. The V and J ends lost 5 bases and 5 bases respectively, with 10 bases between them. The CDR3 DNA sequence: TGTGCCAGCAGCCCGAGCGTCCACGAGCAGTACGTC. Amino acids: CASSPSVHEQYV.

V gene TRBV12-3 or TRBV12-4 combines with J gene TRBJ1-3; TRBD1 aligns across 7 bases. The trim removed 4 bases at V and 3 bases at J, leaving 6 bases unmatched. This CDR3 contains 15 residues. CDR3 nucleotide sequence: TGTGCCAGCAGTTCTCGACAGGGCGTTGGAAACACCATATATTTT. Translated: CASSSRQGVGNTIYF.

The rearrangement uses TRBV12-3 or TRBV12-4 and TRBJ2-3, with a tentative D call TRBD1 (6 bases). CDR3 length: 15 residues. Trimming took off 8 bases at V and 0 bases at J, with 15 bases between the two ends. CDR3 in amino acids: CASHVQGSSTDTQYF. DNA for the CDR3: TGTGCCAGCCATGTACAGGGCTCTAGCACAGATACGCAGTATTTT.

The genes are TRBV20-1 and TRBJ1-1; no definite D call. V lost 6 bases to trimming and J lost 5 bases, with 10 bases between them. CDR3 length equals 11 residues. Germline V lookup: CDR1 DFQATT, CDR2 SNEGSKA (reference sequence). The CDR3 nucleotides are TGCAGTGCCCTTCCGGCGACTGAAGCTTTCTTT. Translating gives CSALPATEAFF.

CDR3 residues: CASSWGTGSSYNEQFF. The CDR3 DNA reads as TGTGCCAGCTCATGGGGAACGGGGAGCTCCTACAATGAGCAGTTCTTC. The chain couples TRBV18 to TRBJ2-1; possible D gene TRBD2, 5 bases. The CDR3 consists of 16 residues. The V gene's germline CDR1 is KGHSH and CDR2 LQKENI. Trimming shortened V by 5 bases and J by 0 bases, and 14 bases separated the two germline ends.

This clonotype has ten or more counts. This chain uses TRBV20-1 with TRBJ2-1; TRBD2 aligns across 12 bases. Germline V gives CDR1 DFQATT, CDR2 SNEGSKA (reference sequence). With 1 base clipped from V and 3 bases from J, the junction kept 10 bases outside the gene matches. The CDR3 has 18 residues. CDR3 nucleotide sequence: TGCAGTGCTAGAGCCGGGACTAGCGGGCCAAAAGGCTACAATGAGCAGTTCTTC. The encoded protein is CSARAGTSGPKGYNEQFF.